This T cell receptor beta chain was obtained from a study of blood T cell repertoires in COVID-19. About the study: The analysed material was cDNA or gDNA that came from T cells, B-cell-depleted T cells, or PBMCs.

Clones were sequenced by immunoSEQ multiplex PCR, and TCRdb holds only the in-frame ones, with some missing. The table lists about 75,000 clones, 88% of them singletons, with approximately 19% in the top ten. This clone was counted a few times. Germline CDR1 is SGDLS and CDR2 is YYNGEE. The V and J ends lost 4 bases and 3 bases respectively, with 5 bases between them. The CDR3 is 12 residues long. Sequencing used peripheral blood. This sequence originates from a human donor in a cohort sampled during active COVID-19. This rearrangement joins TRBV9 to TRBJ1-3; D not certain. CDR3 sequence (DNA): TGTGCCAGCAGCCCGAGTGGAAACACCATATATTTT. As protein: CASSPSGNTIYF.